In its sample, the clone carrying this T cell receptor (beta chain) was seen once. A much bigger clone sits one base away, suggesting this may be a read error. These data are taken from a study of tumor-infiltrating lymphocytes in primary liver carcinoma. V lost 7 bases, J lost 7 bases, and 5 bases stayed unmatched. CDR1 and CDR2 from the germline V gene are SGHAT and FQDESV (reference sequence). The CDR3 spans 13 residues. Constant-region priming of about 500 ng total RNA yielded TCR beta cDNA. Nested multiplex PCR, run for three rounds with slightly modified ARM-PCR, yielded TCR beta libraries. The first two PCR rounds used TRBV1-TRBV30 forward primers with a C-beta reverse primer, roughly 10 cycles each. TCRdb independently ran MiXCR on the multiplex PCR reads; one entry per CDR3 protein. This repertoire shows fewer than 400,000 distinct CDR3 sequences, 65% found once; its top ten account for roughly 10%.

Unsorted whole blood supplied the RNA, and germline DNA was extracted too. The patients, who had chronic HBV infection, were treatment-naive (untreated). The receptor's source is a man in his forties with primary liver carcinoma and hepatitis B virus infection. The genes are TRBV11-1 and TRBJ2-1, with TRBD2 matching 9 bases. What was sequenced was peripheral blood. The DNA for the CDR3 is TGTGCCAGCAACGCGGGAGGGCCGAATGAGCAGTTCTTC. Translating gives CASNAGGPNEQFF.